The rows below give T cell receptor beta chains drawn from one sample of a study of T-cell reconstitution after alpha-beta-depleted transplantation in children. Each CDR3 protein gets one entry after TCRdb re-called the PCR reads with MiXCR. Among hundreds of thousands of distinct CDR3 sequences listed, over 10% were seen once. The sample in question was PBMCs, obtained before TCRalphabeta/CD19-depleted stem cell transplant. All receptors come from a girl aged 2-10 years with congenital amegakaryocytic thrombocytopenia, due to receive a stem cell transplant. CDR3s include the opening cysteine and the closing phenylalanine or tryptophan. A D gene is named only where the DNA matches it firmly. Clone size is given for some rows only: seen once, a few or many times, or a class if the clone is expanded.

v_call	j_call	d_call	clone_size	cdr3_nt	cdr3_aa
TRBV5-1	TRBJ2-3	-	many	TGCGCCAGCAGCTTGGCTCCGGGACTCGTCGGGGGAAATACGCAGTATTTT	CASSLAPGLVGGNTQYF
TRBV7-9	TRBJ2-7	-	many	TGTGCCAGCAGCGCATTAGCCTACGAGCAGTACTTC	CASSALAYEQYF
TRBV5-1	TRBJ2-1	-	many	TGCGCCAGCAGCTTATTTGGGAACAATGAGCAGTTCTTC	CASSLFGNNEQFF
TRBV11-1	TRBJ2-5	TRBD2	-	TGTGCCAGCAGCTCATCTGCAGCGGGAGGGCCCCAAGAGACCCAGTACTTC	CASSSSAAGGPQETQYF
TRBV12-3/TRBV12-4	TRBJ2-1	-	many	TGTGCCAGCAGCTTAGCCTTCCGGGACTCCCGTGATGAGCAGTTCTTC	CASSLAFRDSRDEQFF
TRBV29-1	TRBJ2-7	-	many	TGCAGCGTTCCCGTAAAGGGTCTAGTCTACGAGCAGTACTTC	CSVPVKGLVYEQYF
TRBV7-2	TRBJ2-1	TRBD2	few	TGTGCCAGCAGCCCATGGGGGGGTACCAACAATGAGCAGTTCTTC	CASSPWGGTNNEQFF
TRBV20-1	TRBJ2-5	-	many	TGCAGTGCTCCGACTAGAGAGGAGACCCAGTACTTC	CSAPTREETQYF
TRBV3-1	TRBJ2-1	TRBD2	few	TGTGCCAGCAGCCGCCCGGGACTAGCGGGAGACAATGAGCAGTTCTTC	CASSRPGLAGDNEQFF
TRBV20-1	TRBJ2-5	-	many	TGCAGTGCTAGTTTCTCCCCGGAGACCCAGTACTTC	CSASFSPETQYF
TRBV5-1	TRBJ2-5	-	few	TGCGCCAGCAGCTTCGGACTTATAGAGACCCAGTACTTC	CASSFGLIETQYF
TRBV10-2	TRBJ2-7	TRBD2	-	TGCGCCAGCAAACTAGTGGGGGGGACCTACGAGCAGTACTTC	CASKLVGGTYEQYF
TRBV12-3/TRBV12-4	TRBJ1-2	-	many	TGTGCCAGCAACTATTTGGGCTCCTTAGACTATGGCTACACCTTC	CASNYLGSLDYGYTF
TRBV29-1	TRBJ2-3	-	many	TGCAGCGTTGAAGATCAGATGGGTATGACAGATACGCAGTATTTT	CSVEDQMGMTDTQYF
TRBV20-1	TRBJ2-5	-	few	TGCAGTGCGCGCCGTACCTTCCGGGACAACCAAGAGACCCAGTACTTC	CSARRTFRDNQETQYF
TRBV19	TRBJ2-7	TRBD2	-	TGTGCCAGTAGTTTCGGATCGGGAGGGCCCTACGAGCAGTACTTC	CASSFGSGGPYEQYF
TRBV7-8	TRBJ2-3	-	few	TGTGCCAGCAGCTTTCGAACAGGAGATACGCAGTATTTT	CASSFRTGDTQYF
TRBV5-8	TRBJ2-7	TRBD2	few	TGTGCCAGCAACATCCCGGGAGGGGGACCCGAGCAGTACTTC	CASNIPGGGPEQYF
TRBV29-1	TRBJ2-7	-	many	TGCAGCGTTGAATTTCGGGACACGCCGTACTTC	CSVEFRDTPYF
TRBV19	TRBJ2-7	-	-	TGTGCCAGTAGTATCGGAAGCGCGGGCCACGACGAGCAGTACTTC	CASSIGSAGHDEQYF
TRBV4-1	TRBJ1-5	-	-	TGCGCCAGCAGCCGACAGACAGATAGCAATCAGCCCCAGCATTTT	CASSRQTDSNQPQHF
TRBV10-2	TRBJ1-6	TRBD1	few	TGCGCCAGCAGTGAACCGGGACAGGTAGTTTCACCCCTCCACTTT	CASSEPGQVVSPLHF
TRBV5-1	TRBJ2-3	-	many	TGCGCCAGCAGCTTCACCGGACTATCCTCCACAGATACGCAGTATTTT	CASSFTGLSSTDTQYF
TRBV5-1	TRBJ2-3	-	many	TGCGCCAGCAGCTTTATAAGGGGCAGCACAGATACGCAGTATTTT	CASSFIRGSTDTQYF
TRBV20-1	TRBJ2-1	-	-	TGCAGGGCTAGCCTACCCCTTGGGGCTAGTAGGTGGTACAATGAGCAGTTCTTC	CRASLPLGASRWYNEQFF
TRBV7-9	TRBJ2-5	TRBD2	-	TGTGCCAGCAGCCCCCTAGCGGTAGGACAAGAGACCCAGTACTTC	CASSPLAVGQETQYF
TRBV20-1	TRBJ1-3	-	few	TGCAGTGCTAGAGATCCCCTGGGGGGAGTTACTGGAAACACCATATATTTT	CSARDPLGGVTGNTIYF
TRBV10-3	TRBJ1-6	-	many	TGTGCCATCAGTGTACCAGCTTATAATTCACCCCTCCACTTT	CAISVPAYNSPLHF
TRBV9	TRBJ2-5	TRBD1	-	TGTGCCAGCAGCGTAGGGGACAGGGGTGAGACCCAGTACTTC	CASSVGDRGETQYF
TRBV5-1	TRBJ2-1	-	many	TGCGCCAGCAGCTTGATAGAGGGAATTTACAATGAGCAGTTCTTC	CASSLIEGIYNEQFF
TRBV21-1	TRBJ2-1	-	many	TGTGCCAGCCTACGGGCTGTACGACTAGCTTTCCATGAGCAGTTCTTC	CASLRAVRLAFHEQFF